Listed here is a single T cell receptor beta chain. The data were obtained in a study of metastatic and nonmetastatic thyroid tumors. About the research overall: Repertoire data that came from the blood and tumor or nodule tissue of malignant and benign thyroid patients were compared.

Not a single patient had been given any form of treatment at any point before undergoing thyroid surgery. This CDR3 comprises 14 residues. The V end was cut by 2 bases, the J end by 4 bases, with 12 bases between. In germline, CDR1 is LNHNV, CDR2 YYDKDF (reference sequence). In the study's own analysis: It was from CDR3 differences across clinicopathological groups that a distant-metastasis classifier for papillary thyroid cancer was built. From the PCR reads, TCRdb re-called clones with MiXCR. In this record, the V and J calls reflect TCRdb's handling and not the investigators' own analysis. The table lists around 18,000 clones, 30% to 35% of them singletons, with over 15% in the top ten.

The origin of this receptor is a female donor with papillary thyroid cancer or a benign thyroid nodule (not recorded which). Some clones in this sample may be carry-over from other donors' samples. This rearrangement joins TRBV15 to TRBJ2-7; D is possibly TRBD2 (6 bases). The sample consisted of tumor tissue. The CDR3 reads CATSRFGGLYEQYF. CDR3 in DNA: TGTGCCACCAGCAGATTCGGAGGGCTATACGAGCAGTACTTC.